The 25 T cell receptor beta chains below all came from one sample that was sequenced in a study of Ad26.COV2.S vaccination and SARS-CoV-2 variants (dated by TCRdb to the early 2020s). The intended sense of this specimen's treatment or condition label: 15 to 20 received Ad26.COV2.S at low or high dose, single or two shots; 5 received placebo; per-sample allocation not given. Repertoires of vaccine and placebo recipients were sequenced from samples collected on day 63 after the first injection. Library preparation employed the immunoSEQ multiplex PCR assay. As stored in TCRdb, this immuneACCESS dataset retains in-frame rearrangements with V and J assigned. A fraction of the clones does not appear; measured against another copy, unresolved V genes explain less than half of the discrepancy, and the remainder lacks a known reason. Present in this sample are about 320,000 clones, just over 85% of which were seen just once. 1.9% of the sample is taken by the ten largest.

Sequencing was performed on peripheral blood, taken in a trial of Ad26.COV2.S vaccine versus placebo. The receptor set was obtained from a person aged 18 to 59 who received the Ad26.COV2.S COVID-19 vaccine or a placebo.

The J gene is TRBJ1-3, the V gene TRBV6-5; 7 nucleotides align to TRBD1. CDR3 length: 15 amino acids. CDR1 and CDR2 (germline): MNHEY, SVGAGI. V dropped 5 bases and J dropped 4; count of bases not matched to a gene: 8. The CDR3, as DNA: TGTGCCAGCAGTCCGGACAGGACAGTCGGAAACACCATATATTTT. Its translation: CASSPDRTVGNTIYF.

CDR3 nucleotides: TGTGCCAGCAGCGCATTGACAGGGGGAGGCAATGAGCAGTTCTTC. Encoded protein: CASSALTGGGNEQFF. This chain joins TRBV9 and TRBJ2-1, with 9 bases aligning to TRBD1. With 3 bases clipped from V and 6 bases from J, the junction kept 7 bases outside the gene matches. Germline V gene data show CDR1 as SGDLS and CDR2 as YYNGEE. CDR3 size: 15 residues.

The chain uses TRBV12-3 or TRBV12-4 and TRBJ1-1; D call uncertain. V was cut by 0 bases and J by 5 bases, with 4 bases left in between. This CDR3 has 12 residues. In DNA, the CDR3 is TGTGCCAGCAGTTTAGCTGGGACTGAAGCTTTCTTT. It specifies CASSLAGTEAFF.

The chain links TRBV19 to TRBJ1-1; D may be TRBD1 (6 bases). The V gene's germline CDR1 is LNHDA and CDR2 SQIVND (reference sequence). Deletions cut 2 bases from V and 4 bases from J, with 11 bases between. This CDR3 region has 14 residues. This CDR3 reads CASSIRGGGTEAFF. CDR3 nucleotide sequence: TGTGCCAGTAGTATACGAGGAGGGGGCACTGAAGCTTTCTTT.

The rearrangement uses TRBV5-1 and TRBJ2-3; no clear D. The germline V gene encodes CDR1 SGHRS and CDR2 YFSETQ. Trimming removed 0 bases from V and 0 bases from J, with 14 bases in between. This CDR3 spans 17 amino acids. The CDR3 nucleotides are TGCGCCAGCAGCTTGGGGAGTCCGGACGGAAGCACAGATACGCAGTATTTT. Its protein product is CASSLGSPDGSTDTQYF.

This sequence joins TRBV2 and TRBJ2-3, with TRBD1 identical over 7 bases. Germline-derived CDR1 and CDR2 are SNHLY and FYNNEI. The CDR3 totals 15 residues. With 6 bases clipped from V and 3 bases from J, the junction kept 9 bases outside the gene matches. Here the CDR3 reads CASRGQPAGTDTQYF. The CDR3 nucleotides read TGTGCCAGCAGGGGACAGCCTGCGGGTACAGATACGCAGTATTTT.

This chain connects TRBV12-5 to TRBJ2-3, with D tentatively TRBD2 (7 bases). The CDR3 length is 14 residues. V lost 4 bases and J 5 bases, leaving 13 bases between the germline ends. The germline gives CDR1 LGHNT, CDR2 FRNRAP. The CDR3 DNA is TGTGCTAGTGGTTCCGGAAGGGGGGGAGATACGCAGTATTTT. Translation gives CASGSGRGGDTQYF. The variable domain in full, completed from reference TRBV12-5 and TRBJ2-3, reads DARVTQTPRHKVTEMGQEVTMRCQPILGHNTVFWYRQTMMQGLELLAYFRNRAPLDDSGMPKDRFSAEMPDATLATLKIQPSEPRDSAVYFCASGSGRGGDTQYFGPGTRLTVL.

The chain has TRBV6-6 and TRBJ1-2; 9 nucleotides match TRBD1. The V segment lost 7 bases and the J segment 9 bases; nucleotides outside the gene matches: 12. CDR3 length equals 14 residues. Germline V gives CDR1 MNHNY, CDR2 SVGAGI (reference sequence). The DNA of the CDR3 is TGTGCCAGCAAAACCCCGGGACAGGGTGATAGCTACACCTTC. Protein: CASKTPGQGDSYTF.

The rearrangement links TRBV7-6 to TRBJ2-2; TRBD1 is a possible D gene (6 bases). The germline CDR1 and CDR2 sequences are SGHVS and FNYEAQ. This CDR3 region has 15 residues. Deletions cut 5 bases from V and 8 bases from J, with 18 bases between. CDR3: CASSPRIQGSGELFF. CDR3 in DNA: TGTGCCAGCAGCCCCCGTATCCAGGGGAGTGGGGAGCTGTTTTTT. Full variable domain (outside the CDR3, taken from reference TRBV7-6 and TRBJ2-2): GAGVSQSPRYKVTKRGQDVALRCDPISGHVSLYWYRQALGQGPEFLTYFNYEAQQDKSGLPNDRFSAERPEGSISTLTIQRTEQRDSAMYRCASSPRIQGSGELFFGEGSRLTVL.

The chain recombines TRBV4-1 with TRBJ2-2; 10 nucleotides match TRBD2. CDR3 length equals 20 residues. V shed 0 bases and J 7 bases; nucleotides not matched to a gene: 17. The germline V gene encodes CDR1 MGHRA and CDR2 YSYEKL. CDR3 DNA: TGCGCCAGCAGCCAAGATAGGTTTTCGAGCGGGGGGGCTAAGGGCGGGGAGCTGTTTTTT. This sequence encodes CASSQDRFSSGGAKGGELFF.

The chain combines TRBV6-5 with TRBJ2-7; D is ambiguous. CDR1 MNHEY and CDR2 SVGAGI come from the germline V gene. This CDR3 comprises 13 residues. Deletions cut 7 bases from V and 0 bases from J, with 10 bases between. The DNA for the CDR3 is TGTGCCAGCAACTTTCTGAGCTCCTACGAGCAGTACTTC. Its translation is CASNFLSSYEQYF.

The V call is TRBV5-1, the J call TRBJ1-4; TRBD1 is a possible D gene (6 bases). CDR3 length equals 15 residues. CDR1 and CDR2 (germline): SGHRS, YFSETQ. With 0 bases removed from V and 5 bases from J, the gap between germline ends came to 11 bases. This chain's CDR3 is CASSLAQGSNEKLFF. As DNA, the CDR3 is TGCGCCAGCAGCTTGGCACAGGGATCCAATGAAAAACTGTTTTTT.

The chain links TRBV5-4 to TRBJ2-4, with 15 positions matching TRBD2. The CDR3 covers 16 residues. The germline V gene has CDR1 SGHNT and CDR2 YYREEE (reference sequence). The trim removed 4 bases at V and 3 bases at J, leaving 2 bases unmatched. DNA for the CDR3: TGTGCCAGCAGCCCGGGACTAGCGGGGGGCAAAAACATTCAGTACTTC. Protein sequence: CASSPGLAGGKNIQYF.

This clone was picked up a small number of times. The chain recombines TRBV4-2 with TRBJ2-1, with 8 positions matching TRBD2. The CDR3 totals 18 residues. Unmatched junction bases numbered 16, after V lost 2 bases and J lost 7 bases. The V gene's germline CDR1 is LGHNA and CDR2 YNFKEQ. CDR3 loop: CASSQRAALAGTSNEQFF. The DNA of the CDR3 is TGTGCCAGCAGCCAAAGGGCAGCCCTAGCGGGTACGAGTAATGAGCAGTTCTTC.

The rearrangement links TRBV3-1 (or the pseudogene TRBV3-2) to TRBJ1-2; D may be TRBD1 (5 bases). V was clipped by 0 bases and J by 1 base, with 15 bases between them. This CDR3 comprises 17 residues. Germline V gene lookup returns CDR1 LGHDT and CDR2 YNNKEL (reference sequence). Written as DNA, the CDR3 is TGTGCCAGCAGCCAAGACAAATCCAGGGACCTTAACTATGGCTACACCTTC. Its translation: CASSQDKSRDLNYGYTF.

The chain employs TRBV5-1 and TRBJ1-1, with D possibly matching TRBD1 (5 bases). The germline gives CDR1 SGHRS, CDR2 YFSETQ. The CDR3 extends over 13 amino acids. The V end was cut by 3 bases, the J end by 0 bases, with 6 bases between. The CDR3 bases are TGCGCCAGCAGCTCCAGGGTGAACACTGAAGCTTTCTTT. Amino acids: CASSSRVNTEAFF.

This clone occurred once. The rearrangement uses TRBV18 and TRBJ1-4; TRBD1 agrees at 10 bases. With 4 bases clipped from V and 2 bases from J, the junction kept 4 bases outside the gene matches. The CDR3 length is 16 residues. From germline, CDR1 is KGHSH and CDR2 LQKENI. CDR3 amino acids: CASSRRQGATNEKLFF. The CDR3 nucleotides are TGTGCCAGCTCACGCCGACAGGGGGCCACTAATGAAAAACTGTTTTTT.

This clone was found once. This chain joins TRBV7-9 and TRBJ1-1, with TRBD1 as a possible D gene (5 bases). The CDR3 length is 16 residues. Trimming took 2 bases from V and 1 from J, leaving 14 bases between them. Germline V gene sequence: CDR1 SEHNR, CDR2 FQNEAQ (reference sequence). CDR3 amino acids: CASSLLLRQKNTEAFF. In nucleotides, the CDR3 is TGTGCCAGCAGCTTACTTTTACGACAGAAGAACACTGAAGCTTTCTTT.

This clone was recorded only once. The CDR3 DNA is TGTGCCAGCAGCTTAGCACTCGGGTTTGAAGCTTTCTTT. Its protein is CASSLALGFEAFF. The V call is TRBV7-8, the J call TRBJ1-1, with D unclear. Trimming removed 0 bases from V and 7 bases from J, with 9 bases in between. The CDR3 consists of 13 residues. CDR1 is SGHVS and CDR2 is FQNEAQ in the germline V gene. Variable domain in full (rest from reference TRBV7-8 and TRBJ1-1): GAGVSQSPRYKVAKRGQDVALRCDPISGHVSLFWYQQALGQGPEFLTYFQNEAQLDKSGLPSDRFFAERPEGSVSTLKIQRTQQEDSAVYLCASSLALGFEAFFGQGTRLTVV.

The rearrangement uses TRBV4-3 and TRBJ2-7; D gene unclear. V dropped 0 bases and J dropped 4 bases, with 13 bases sitting between them. The CDR3 has 15 residues. Germline V CDR1 and CDR2: LGHNA, YSLEER. CDR3 nucleotide sequence: TGCGCCAGCAGCCAAGAGCAGACTGGCTGGTACGAGCAGTACTTC. This gives the protein CASSQEQTGWYEQYF.

The V and J genes are TRBV11-2 and TRBJ1-1; a weak D match, TRBD1 (6 bases). CDR3 length equals 13 residues. Germline loops: CDR1 SGHAT, CDR2 FQNNGV. Trimming removed 4 bases from V and 1 base from J, with 7 bases in between. CDR3 sequence (DNA): TGTGCCAGCAGCTCGGACAGGAACACTGAAGCTTTCTTT. Encoded protein: CASSSDRNTEAFF.

This chain connects TRBV6-5 to TRBJ2-7, with 10 bases lining up with TRBD1. The germline V gene encodes CDR1 MNHEY and CDR2 SVGAGI. The CDR3 is made up of 16 amino acids. J lost 5 bases, V lost 3 bases, and 10 bases had no gene match. The CDR3 reads CASSYARTGGTHEQYF. The CDR3 DNA reads as TGTGCCAGCAGTTATGCTCGGACAGGGGGAACCCACGAGCAGTACTTC.

The chain joins TRBV29-1 to TRBJ1-2; D call uncertain. Germline V gene lookup returns CDR1 SQVTM and CDR2 ANQGSEA. The V end was cut by 5 bases, the J end by 3 bases, with 7 bases between. The CDR3 loop spans 11 amino acids. This CDR3 is CSVQTDYGYTF. CDR3 nucleotides: TGCAGCGTTCAAACAGACTATGGCTACACCTTC.

The rearrangement joins TRBV5-1 to TRBJ2-1; 7 bases fit TRBD1. The CDR3 spans 15 residues. Trimming at V came to 3 bases and at J to 3 bases, leaving 6 bases not matched to a gene. Germline V CDR1 and CDR2: SGHRS, YFSETQ. The CDR3 DNA reads as TGCGCCAGCAGCTCTCATGGGACAGACTACAATGAGCAGTTCTTC. Protein product: CASSSHGTDYNEQFF.

The chain links TRBV3-1 (or the pseudogene TRBV3-2) to TRBJ1-2, with TRBD1 matching 8 bases. The V gene's germline CDR1 is LGHDT and CDR2 YNNKEL (reference sequence). With 4 bases clipped from V and 8 bases from J, the junction kept 18 bases outside the gene matches. This CDR3 region has 17 residues. The CDR3 reads CASSRRGTRGREGGYTF. As DNA, the CDR3 is TGTGCCAGCAGCCGAAGAGGGACCAGGGGGCGCGAAGGGGGCTACACCTTC.